The clone carrying this T cell receptor beta chain was seen repeatedly, ten times or more. CDR1 is SGHKS, CDR2 YYEKEE, per germline (reference sequence). The CDR3 is made up of 14 amino acids. V was clipped by 2 bases and J by 0 bases, with 7 bases between them. TCRbeta library preparation incorporated unique molecular identifiers. MiXCR was run by TCRdb on the PCR reads, yielding one entry per CDR3 protein. The sample has about 640,000 distinct CDR3 sequences; around 17% are singletons. These data come from a study of T-cell reconstitution after alpha-beta-depleted transplantation in children. The chain couples TRBV5-5 to TRBJ2-3, with unresolved D. The sequence was collected from a human donor who donated a stem cell graft to a child with acute myeloid leukemia. This specimen consisted of PBMCs from the stem cell graft donor, obtained from the stem cell graft. This chain's CDR3 is CASSFGRSTDTQYF. The CDR3 bases are TGTGCCAGCAGCTTTGGCAGGAGCACAGATACGCAGTATTTT. The variable domain in full, completed from reference TRBV5-5 and TRBJ2-3, reads DAGVTQSPTHLIKTRGQQVTLRCSPISGHKSVSWYQQVLGQGPQFIFQYYEKEERGRGNFPDRFSARQFPNYSSELNVNALLLGDSALYLCASSFGRSTDTQYFGPGTRLTVL.